The following is a TCR beta chain sequence with its context. The CDR3 length is 14 residues. The V end lost 6 bases, the J end lost 2 bases, and 14 bases lay between the germline ends. Germline V gives CDR1 ENHRY, CDR2 SYGVKD. Primers used in a second PCR of roughly 6 to 11 cycles were a sample-barcoded 5' primer and a J-beta primer mix. TCRdb itself ran the 5' RACE reads through MiXCR, one entry per CDR3 protein. The data show some 850,000 distinct CDR3 sequences, roughly 25% seen once. These data are taken from a study of blood T cells in healthy people across ages. The same sample was also used in a study of T cells of mothers and their children.

The V and J genes are TRBV10-3 and TRBJ2-7; D gene ambiguous. Sequenced: blood. This receptor was identified in a boy aged 5-17 years in good health. The CDR3 loop is CAISPGQAAYEQYF. As DNA, the CDR3 is TGTGCCATCAGCCCGGGCCAGGCGGCCTACGAGCAGTACTTC.